These 8 T cell receptor beta chains share one sample of origin, sequenced in a study of CD8+CD57+ T cells in acquired aplastic anemia. Genomic DNA acted as the template from which TCR beta VDJ combination and CDR3 sequence profiling were carried out. TCRdb re-called the reads with MiXCR, one entry per CDR3 protein. The data contain around 200,000 distinct CDR3 sequences, approximately 52% of them singletons. Sequenced: sorted CD4+, CD8+, or CD8+CD57+ T cells (not recorded which) from PBMCs. Receptors were obtained from a human donor in good health, serving as a control.

The chain links TRBV28 to TRBJ1-2; D call uncertain. Trimming shortened V by 3 bases and J by 0 bases, and 8 bases separated the two germline ends. Germline loops: CDR1 MDHEN, CDR2 SYDVKM. There are 14 residues in the CDR3. CDR3 sequence (DNA): TGTGCCAGCAGTTTCAGCGGTACTAACTATGGCTACACCTTC. As protein: CASSFSGTNYGYTF.

Only one count was recorded for this clonotype. The V gene is TRBV10-3, the J gene TRBJ2-3; maybe TRBD2 (7 bases). Trimming left V 3 bases short and J 6 bases short, with 13 bases between. This CDR3 is built from 14 residues. Germline CDR1 and CDR2: ENHRY and SYGVKD. The DNA for the CDR3 is TGTGCCATCAGTGAAGGGGGGGGAGGCGATACGCAGTATTTT. Its protein product is CAISEGGGGDTQYF.

The chain recombines TRBV7-9 with TRBJ2-1, with D perhaps TRBD2 (6 bases). Germline lookup yields CDR1 SEHNR and CDR2 FQNEAQ (reference sequence). This CDR3 contains 11 residues. V lost 5 bases to trimming and J lost 9 bases, with 8 bases between them. The CDR3 reads CASSVGGEQFF. The DNA for the CDR3 is TGTGCCAGCAGCGTGGGAGGTGAGCAGTTCTTC.

In its sample, this clonotype was seen many times. V is TRBV7-9 and J is TRBJ1-3; D is ambiguous. Trimming removed 5 bases at V and 0 bases at J, with 14 bases between. CDR3 size: 16 residues. Germline V gene data show CDR1 as SEHNR and CDR2 as FQNEAQ (reference sequence). The CDR3 reads CASSLLTPNSGNTIYF. CDR3 DNA sequence: TGTGCCAGCAGCCTACTGACTCCTAACTCTGGAAACACCATATATTTT. The whole variable domain, filled in from reference TRBV7-9 and TRBJ1-3, reads DTGVSQNPRHKITKRGQNVTFRCDPISEHNRLYWYRQTLGQGPEFLTYFQNEAQLEKSRLLSDRFSAERPKGSFSTLEIQRTEQGDSAMYLCASSLLTPNSGNTIYFGEGSWLTVV.

The rearrangement joins TRBV19 to TRBJ2-7; D perhaps matches TRBD2 (5 bases). CDR1 and CDR2 (germline): LNHDA, SQIVND (reference sequence). V lost 7 bases, J lost 9 bases, and 13 bases lay in between. CDR3 length: 11 amino acids. The CDR3 nucleotides are TGTGCCAGTATTGGGTACGGAGGGCAGTACTTC. Its protein product is CASIGYGGQYF.

This clonotype was counted only a few times. CDR3 residues: CSVETGSYGYTF. For the CDR3, the DNA is TGCAGCGTGGAGACAGGGTCATATGGCTACACCTTC. The chain links TRBV29-1 to TRBJ1-2, with TRBD1 matching over 7 bases. CDR1 and CDR2 from the germline V gene are SQVTM and ANQGSEA. Trimming removed 6 bases from V and 5 bases from J; junction bases left unmatched: 6. The CDR3 has 12 amino acids.

On this clonotype itself: Possible read error: a much larger clone is one base away. The chain carries TRBV2 and TRBJ1-6; D is perhaps TRBD1 (6 bases). Germline values: CDR1 SNHLY, CDR2 FYNNEI. V was clipped by 5 bases and J by 0 bases, with 17 bases between them. This CDR3 contains 18 residues. In nucleotides, the CDR3 is TGTGCCAGCAGTTACGATCCCGGGACAAGCTCCTATAATTCACCCCTCCACTTT. This gives the protein CASSYDPGTSSYNSPLHF.

This clonotype has a count of ten or more. The chain couples TRBV20-1 to TRBJ2-5; TRBD2 might be the D (6 bases). Germline V gene data show CDR1 as DFQATT and CDR2 as SNEGSKA (reference sequence). The CDR3 loop spans 13 amino acids. With 5 bases removed from V and 1 base from J, the gap between germline ends came to 11 bases. CDR3 coding DNA: TGCAGTGCTTACGTAGCGGTCCAAGAGACCCAGTACTTC. Translated: CSAYVAVQETQYF.